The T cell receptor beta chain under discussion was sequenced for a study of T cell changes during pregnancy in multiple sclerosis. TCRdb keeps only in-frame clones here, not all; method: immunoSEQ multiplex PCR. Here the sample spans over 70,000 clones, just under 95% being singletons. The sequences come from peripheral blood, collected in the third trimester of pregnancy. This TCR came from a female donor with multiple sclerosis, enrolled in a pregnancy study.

The DNA of the CDR3 is TGTGCCACCAGCGCCCAGAAGAGGGACAGATACACAGATACGCAGTATTTT. Amino acids: CATSAQKRDRYTDTQYF. The V gene is TRBV15, the J gene TRBJ2-3; TRBD1 matches 7 bases. CDR3 length equals 17 residues. V dropped 5 bases and J dropped 2; count of bases not matched to a gene: 13. Looked up from germline, CDR1 is LNHNV and CDR2 is YYDKDF (reference sequence).